Sequencing of this T cell receptor (beta chain) was carried out in a study of cytomegalovirus exposure and HLA in healthy donors. General study findings and limits: Roughly even sequencing depth across donors was the assumption behind the presence/absence analyses. V segments that were indistinguishable, TRBV6-2 and TRBV6-3 among them, were omitted from analysis. Reports indicate that TCR beta sequences accurately predicted the HLA-A and HLA-B alleles of most subjects.

CDR3 length equals 11 residues. The germline V gene encodes CDR1 SGHRS and CDR2 YFSETQ. V lost 5 bases, J lost 12 bases, and 6 bases stayed unmatched. On this clone itself: Its antigen remains unknown.

Vbeta (60) and Jbeta (13) primers were used in the PCR. Sequencing was performed with immunoSEQ multiplex PCR; in TCRdb, only in-frame clones are kept and a portion is missing. The repertoire holds some 96,000 clones, 60% to 80% seen once, with about 8.3% in the top ten. The sample comprised PBMCs. The V call is TRBV5-1, the J call TRBJ1-2, with 8 bases lining up with TRBD1. The sequence came from a female donor in good health and CMV-seronegative. CDR3 region: CASRGQDGDTF. In DNA form, the CDR3 reads TGCGCCAGCAGGGGACAGGACGGGGACACCTTC.